Below, one T cell receptor beta chain is given with its context. This clone occurred once. Its binding antigen is unknown. No qualities accompany the bases; no much larger clone lies one base away. The CDR3 covers 14 residues, taking in both the cysteine and the phenylalanine. Only the CDR3 part of the read is kept: 42 bases, read in frame from the first base. Based on the germline V gene, the CDR1 and CDR2 sequences are MNHEY and SVGAGI. Trimming takes 8 bases off V and 4 bases off J; junction bases not matched to a gene: 10. This record belongs to a study of cytomegalovirus exposure and HLA in healthy donors (TCRdb year 2017). Looking at the study overall: The 500 to 800 repertoires of the first cohort and the roughly 120 validation repertoires were produced on the same platform, according to a later analysis. The study aimed to test whether signatures of past pathogen exposure could be identified by cataloging public T cell receptors. In addition to the first cohort of around 670 subjects, a separate validation cohort of around 110 different subjects was used. To predict cytomegalovirus infection status, the study brought together high-throughput TCR immunosequencing, statistical association of individual TCRs with disease status, and machine learning. Summary of the overall study and its limitations: According to the authors, the approach could potentially be generalized to other disease states and immunological phenotypes. Of the cluster scores, approximately 95% were above 0 in a later analysis, which found that TCRs clustered in the first cohort also tended to co-occur in the 120 validation repertoires. The validation cohort had no HLA typing available for a later analysis, so co-occurrence within that cohort was assessed over all 120 or so repertoires. The classifier was reported to diagnose cytomegalovirus status with high specificity and sensitivity in both the original and validation cohorts. In the study, 150 to 200 TCR beta chains were listed as associated with cytomegalovirus. Across donors, most TCR sequences were observed very rarely, whereas some public TCRs were present in many individuals. In vitro tests confirmed that a few of the cytomegalovirus-associated TCR beta chains recognize cytomegalovirus antigens.

The library was built by means of the immunoSEQ multiplex PCR assay. On the authors' methods: A statistical classification framework was built for diagnosing cytomegalovirus status from the catalog of TCR beta chain sequences. Sourced from immuneACCESS, this table was stored by TCRdb with only in-frame sequences that have V and J called. A share of the clones is absent; for the studies checked, an unresolved V gene accounts for under half, and the remainder has no known explanation. V, J and clone size derive from that table, while D and trimming were established from the DNA sequence. This sample lists 150,000 to 200,000 clones; more than 75% were detected once. The top ten clones comprise 2.5% to 3% of the sample. Separate from the approximately 700-subject first cohort, the validation cohort of 120 subjects was the group to which the donors belonged.

The chain links TRBV6-5 with TRBJ1-1; a stretch of 7 junction bases matches TRBD1. The sample comprised PBMCs. This receptor was taken from a man between 18 and 35 years old in good health and CMV-seronegative. The CDR3 region has the sequence CASHTTGSGTEAFF. The base sequence is TGTGCCAGCCATACGACAGGGTCGGGCACTGAAGCTTTCTTT.